The 2 T cell receptor beta chains listed next were all sequenced from one sample in a study of T-cell memory formation after mild COVID-19. TCRdb re-called the 5' RACE reads with MiXCR, one entry per CDR3 protein. The repertoire has roughly 250,000 distinct CDR3 sequences, about a sixth of them found once; the top ten carry 3.5%. The specimen sequenced was PBMCs or a T cell subset sorted from them (not recorded which). The receptors shown here come from a man between 18 and 29 years old who had mild COVID-19 (a few samples of this study predate the infection). Cell type and time point are not known.

This clonotype has only a few counts. This chain uses TRBV7-3 with TRBJ2-3; 9 positions match TRBD2. Germline lookup yields CDR1 SGHTA and CDR2 FQGTGA. This CDR3 region has 15 residues. Germline trimming cut 3 bases from V and 10 bases from J; bases unmatched to any gene: 11. CDR3 DNA: TGTGCCAGCAGCTTGGGACTAGCCGAGGGATTTGCGCAGTATTTT. Translating gives CASSLGLAEGFAQYF.

This clonotype was detected ten times or more. V and J are TRBV24-1 and TRBJ1-5, with TRBD1 identical over 8 bases. Germline lookup yields CDR1 KGHDR and CDR2 SFDVKD. The CDR3 is 15 residues long. Germline trimming cut 2 bases from V and 5 bases from J; bases unmatched to any gene: 4. CDR3 amino acids: CATSDSGTGDQPQHF. CDR3 DNA: TGTGCCACCAGTGATTCGGGGACAGGAGATCAGCCCCAGCATTTT.